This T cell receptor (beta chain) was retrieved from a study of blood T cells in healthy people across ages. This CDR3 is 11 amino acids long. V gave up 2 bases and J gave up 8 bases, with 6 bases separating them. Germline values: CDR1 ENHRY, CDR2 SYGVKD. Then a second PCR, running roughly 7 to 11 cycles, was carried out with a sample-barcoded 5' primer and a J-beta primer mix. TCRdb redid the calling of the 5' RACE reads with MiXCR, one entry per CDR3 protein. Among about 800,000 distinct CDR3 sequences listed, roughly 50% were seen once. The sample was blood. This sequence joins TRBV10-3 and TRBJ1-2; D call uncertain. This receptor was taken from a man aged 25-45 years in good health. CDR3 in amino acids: CAISEEYGYTF. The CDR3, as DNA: TGTGCCATCAGTGAGGAGTACGGCTACACCTTC.